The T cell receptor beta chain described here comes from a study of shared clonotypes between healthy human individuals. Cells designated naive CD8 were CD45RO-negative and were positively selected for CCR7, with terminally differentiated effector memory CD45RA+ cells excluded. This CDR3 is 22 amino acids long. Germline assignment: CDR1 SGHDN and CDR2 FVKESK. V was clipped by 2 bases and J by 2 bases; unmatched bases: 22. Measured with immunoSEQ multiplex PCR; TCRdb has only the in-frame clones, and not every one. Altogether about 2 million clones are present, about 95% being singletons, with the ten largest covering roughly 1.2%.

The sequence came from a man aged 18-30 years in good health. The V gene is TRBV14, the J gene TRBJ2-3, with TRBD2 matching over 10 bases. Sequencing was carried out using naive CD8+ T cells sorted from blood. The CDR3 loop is CASSQQAGLAGAYLFPTDTQYF. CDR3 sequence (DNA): TGTGCCAGCAGCCAACAAGCAGGCCTAGCGGGGGCCTATCTATTCCCCACAGATACGCAGTATTTT.